The clone carrying this T cell receptor (beta chain) was counted many times. Its specificity is not known. Time point of the sample: longitudinal time-point 3. The data belong to a study of neurological immune-mediated disorders. The study, taken as a whole, reports: Multiple sclerosis patients had less TCR clonal expansion than even healthy controls, unlike HTLV-1-associated myelopathy.

The CDR3 has 13 residues. Germline values: CDR1 LNHNV, CDR2 YYDKDF (reference sequence). V lost 0 bases to trimming and J lost 8 bases, with 8 bases between them. The cDNA was generated by 5'RACE with 10-nucleotide random UMIs. Every sequencing run drew on 15-18 subjects and yielded over 160 million TCR-beta sequences. MiXCR, run by TCRdb on the 5' RACE reads, gives a single entry per CDR3 protein. The sample contains 95,000 to 110,000 distinct CDR3 sequences, 9.5% to 14% of which appear only once. The chain links TRBV15 to TRBJ2-4; unclear D gene. The TCR comes from a female donor with HTLV-1-associated myelopathy (HAM/TSP). Sequences were obtained from PBMCs. CDR3 nucleotides: TGTGCCACCAGCAGAGATCAGCCAGACATTCAGTACTTC. This codes for CATSRDQPDIQYF.